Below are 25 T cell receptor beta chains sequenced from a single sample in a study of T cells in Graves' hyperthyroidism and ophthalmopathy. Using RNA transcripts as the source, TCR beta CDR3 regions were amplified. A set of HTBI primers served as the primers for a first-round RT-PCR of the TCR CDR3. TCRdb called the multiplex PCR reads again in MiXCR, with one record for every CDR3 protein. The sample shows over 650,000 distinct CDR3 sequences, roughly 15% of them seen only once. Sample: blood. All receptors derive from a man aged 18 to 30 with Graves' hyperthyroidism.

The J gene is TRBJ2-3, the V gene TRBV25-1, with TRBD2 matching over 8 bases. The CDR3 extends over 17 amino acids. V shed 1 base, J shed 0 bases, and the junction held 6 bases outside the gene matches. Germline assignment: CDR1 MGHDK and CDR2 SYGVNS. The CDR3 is CASSEFLAGASTDTQYF. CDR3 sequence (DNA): TGTGCCAGCAGTGAATTCCTAGCGGGTGCTAGCACAGATACGCAGTATTTT.

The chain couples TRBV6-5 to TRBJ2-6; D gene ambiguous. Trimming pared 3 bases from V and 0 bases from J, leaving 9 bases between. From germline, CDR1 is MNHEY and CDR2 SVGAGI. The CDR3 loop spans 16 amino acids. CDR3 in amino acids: CASSYVSGSGANVLTF. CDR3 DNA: TGTGCCAGCAGTTATGTCTCCGGCTCTGGGGCCAACGTCCTGACTTTC.

In nucleotides, the CDR3 is TGCAGTGCTAGAGACCGAACTAGCGGGAGGTATACAGATACGCAGTATTTT. Its translation: CSARDRTSGRYTDTQYF. This rearrangement joins TRBV20-1 to TRBJ2-3; 12 nucleotides line up with TRBD2. CDR1 and CDR2 (germline): DFQATT, SNEGSKA (reference sequence). CDR3 length: 17 residues. Trimming at V came to 0 bases and at J to 3 bases, leaving 7 bases not matched to a gene.

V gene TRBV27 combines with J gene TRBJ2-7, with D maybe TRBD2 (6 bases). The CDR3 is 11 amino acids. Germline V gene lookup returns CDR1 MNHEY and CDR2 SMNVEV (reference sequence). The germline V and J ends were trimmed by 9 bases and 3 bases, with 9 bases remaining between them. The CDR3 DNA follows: TGTGCCAGTCGGGACTTCTACGAGCAGTACTTC. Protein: CASRDFYEQYF.

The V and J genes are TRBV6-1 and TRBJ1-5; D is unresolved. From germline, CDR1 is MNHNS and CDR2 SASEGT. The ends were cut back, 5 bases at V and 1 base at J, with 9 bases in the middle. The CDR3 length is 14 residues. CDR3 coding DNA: TGTGCCAGCAGTACGGGCGCGAGCAATCAGCCCCAGCATTTT. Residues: CASSTGASNQPQHF.

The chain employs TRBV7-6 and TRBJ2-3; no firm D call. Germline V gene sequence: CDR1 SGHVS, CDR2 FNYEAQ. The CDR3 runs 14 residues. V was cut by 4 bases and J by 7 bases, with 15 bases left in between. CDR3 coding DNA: TGTGCCAGCAGCTCCCGCGAGAAGTTGCATACGCAGTATTTT. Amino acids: CASSSREKLHTQYF.

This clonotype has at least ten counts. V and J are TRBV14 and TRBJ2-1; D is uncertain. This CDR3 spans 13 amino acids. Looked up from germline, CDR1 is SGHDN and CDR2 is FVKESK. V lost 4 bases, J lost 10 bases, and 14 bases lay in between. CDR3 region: CASSLLIAGEQFF. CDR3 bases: TGTGCCAGCAGCCTTCTTATAGCAGGAGAGCAGTTCTTC.

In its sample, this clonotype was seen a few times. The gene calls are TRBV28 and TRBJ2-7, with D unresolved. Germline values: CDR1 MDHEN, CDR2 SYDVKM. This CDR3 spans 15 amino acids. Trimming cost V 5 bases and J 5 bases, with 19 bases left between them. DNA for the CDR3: TGTGCCAGCAGTACACTGGCCTGGGGTCAAGACGAGCAGTACTTC. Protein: CASSTLAWGQDEQYF. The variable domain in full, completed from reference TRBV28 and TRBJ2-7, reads DVKVTQSSRYLVKRTGEKVFLECVQDMDHENMFWYRQDPGLGLRLIYFSYDVKMKEKGDIPEGYSVSREKKERFSLILESASTNQTSMYLCASSTLAWGQDEQYFGPGTRLTVT.

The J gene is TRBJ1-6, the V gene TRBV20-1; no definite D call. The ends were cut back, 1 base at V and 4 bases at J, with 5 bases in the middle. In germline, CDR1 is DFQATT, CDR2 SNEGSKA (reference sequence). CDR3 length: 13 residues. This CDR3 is CSARGVYNSPLHF. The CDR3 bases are TGCAGTGCTAGAGGAGTGTATAATTCACCCCTCCACTTT.

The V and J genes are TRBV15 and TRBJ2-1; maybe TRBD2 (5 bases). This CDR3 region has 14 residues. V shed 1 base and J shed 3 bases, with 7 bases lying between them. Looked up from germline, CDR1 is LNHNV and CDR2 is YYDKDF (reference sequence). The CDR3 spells CATSRARDYNEQFF. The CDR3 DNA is TGTGCCACCAGCAGAGCCCGGGACTACAATGAGCAGTTCTTC.

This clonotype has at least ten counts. CDR3 in amino acids: CASTAGIQETQYF. CDR3 nucleotide sequence: TGTGCCAGCACCGCCGGGATCCAAGAGACCCAGTACTTC. J is TRBJ2-5 and V is TRBV28; D might be TRBD2 (5 bases). The V gene's germline CDR1 is MDHEN and CDR2 SYDVKM. V lost 7 bases to trimming and J lost 1 base, with 10 bases between them. This CDR3 contains 13 residues.

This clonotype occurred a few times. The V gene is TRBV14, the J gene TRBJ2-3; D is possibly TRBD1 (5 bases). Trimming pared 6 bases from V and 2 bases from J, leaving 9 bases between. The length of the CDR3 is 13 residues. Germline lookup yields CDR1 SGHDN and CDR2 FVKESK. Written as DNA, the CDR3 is TGTGCCAGCAGTCGACAGTTCACAGATACGCAGTATTTT. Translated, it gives CASSRQFTDTQYF.

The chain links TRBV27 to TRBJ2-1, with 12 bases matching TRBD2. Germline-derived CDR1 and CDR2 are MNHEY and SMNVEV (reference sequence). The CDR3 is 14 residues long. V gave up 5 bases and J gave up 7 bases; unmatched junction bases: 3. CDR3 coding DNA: TGTGCCAGCAGTGGACTAGCGGGATTTAATGAGCAGTTCTTC. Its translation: CASSGLAGFNEQFF.

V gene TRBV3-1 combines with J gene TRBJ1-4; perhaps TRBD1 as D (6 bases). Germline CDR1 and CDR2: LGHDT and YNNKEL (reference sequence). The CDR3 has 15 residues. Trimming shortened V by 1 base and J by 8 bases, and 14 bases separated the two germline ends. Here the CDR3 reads CASSQGGQGREKLFF. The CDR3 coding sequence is TGTGCCAGCAGCCAAGGTGGCCAGGGGAGGGAAAAACTGTTTTTT.

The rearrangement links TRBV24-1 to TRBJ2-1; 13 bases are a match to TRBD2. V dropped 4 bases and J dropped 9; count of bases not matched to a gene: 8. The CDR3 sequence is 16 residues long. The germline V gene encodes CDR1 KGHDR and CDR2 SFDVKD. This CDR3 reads CATSDLTSGRASEQFF. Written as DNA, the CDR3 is TGTGCCACCAGTGACCTTACTAGCGGGAGGGCCAGTGAGCAGTTCTTC.

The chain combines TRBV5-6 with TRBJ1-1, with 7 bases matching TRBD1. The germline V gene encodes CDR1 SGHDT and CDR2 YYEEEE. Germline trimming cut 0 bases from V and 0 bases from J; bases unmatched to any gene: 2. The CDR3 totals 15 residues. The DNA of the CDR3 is TGTGCCAGCAGCTTGGGGGGACAGATGAACACTGAAGCTTTCTTT. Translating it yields CASSLGGQMNTEAFF.

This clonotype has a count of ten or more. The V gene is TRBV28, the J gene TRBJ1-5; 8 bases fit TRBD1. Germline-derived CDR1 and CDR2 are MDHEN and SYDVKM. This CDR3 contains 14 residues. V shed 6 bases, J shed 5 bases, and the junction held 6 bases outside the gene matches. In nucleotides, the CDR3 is TGTGCCAGCAGGTATGGACAGGGCTATCAGCCCCAGCATTTT. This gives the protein CASRYGQGYQPQHF.

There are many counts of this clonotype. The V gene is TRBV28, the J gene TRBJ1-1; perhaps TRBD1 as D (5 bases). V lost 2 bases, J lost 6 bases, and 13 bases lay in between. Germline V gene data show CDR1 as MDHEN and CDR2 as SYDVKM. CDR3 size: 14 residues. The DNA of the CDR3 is TGTGCCAGCAGTTTAAGGGGCCCCCTGCCTGAAGCTTTCTTT. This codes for CASSLRGPLPEAFF.

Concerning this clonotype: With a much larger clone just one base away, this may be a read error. CDR3 nucleotide sequence: TGTGCCAGCAGCGTAGATCGGGACTGTGGCTACACCTTC. It encodes CASSVDRDCGYTF. The chain employs TRBV9 and TRBJ1-2; D is possibly TRBD1 (5 bases). Germline V CDR1 and CDR2: SGDLS, YYNGEE. V lost 0 bases, J lost 7 bases, and 10 bases lay in between. The CDR3 is made up of 13 amino acids.

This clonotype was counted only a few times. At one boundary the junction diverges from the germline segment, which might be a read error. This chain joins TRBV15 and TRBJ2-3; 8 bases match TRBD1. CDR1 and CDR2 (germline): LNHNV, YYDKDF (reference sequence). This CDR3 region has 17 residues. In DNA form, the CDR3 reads TGTGCCACCAGCCGAGGTATAGTGGCAGGGGGCACGGATACGCAGTATTTT. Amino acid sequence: CATSRGIVAGGTDTQYF.

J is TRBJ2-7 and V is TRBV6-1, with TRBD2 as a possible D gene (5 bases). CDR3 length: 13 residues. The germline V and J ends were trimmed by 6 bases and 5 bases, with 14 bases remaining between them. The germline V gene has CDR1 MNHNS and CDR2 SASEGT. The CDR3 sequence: CASRNGRENEQYF. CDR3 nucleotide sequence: TGTGCCAGCAGGAACGGAAGGGAGAACGAGCAGTACTTC.

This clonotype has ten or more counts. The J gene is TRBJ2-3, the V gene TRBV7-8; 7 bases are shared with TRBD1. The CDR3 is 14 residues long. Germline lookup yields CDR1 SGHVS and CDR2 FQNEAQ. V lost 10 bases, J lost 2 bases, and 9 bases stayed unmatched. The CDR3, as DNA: TGTGCCATCTCACAGGGGACATTCACAGATACGCAGTATTTT. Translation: CAISQGTFTDTQYF.

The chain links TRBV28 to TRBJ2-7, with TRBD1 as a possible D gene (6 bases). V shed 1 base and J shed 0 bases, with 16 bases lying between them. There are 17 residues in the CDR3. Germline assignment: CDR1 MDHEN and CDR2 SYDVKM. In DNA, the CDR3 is TGTGCCAGCAGTTTATTTGCGACAGGCCCTGGCTCCTACGAGCAGTACTTC. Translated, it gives CASSLFATGPGSYEQYF.

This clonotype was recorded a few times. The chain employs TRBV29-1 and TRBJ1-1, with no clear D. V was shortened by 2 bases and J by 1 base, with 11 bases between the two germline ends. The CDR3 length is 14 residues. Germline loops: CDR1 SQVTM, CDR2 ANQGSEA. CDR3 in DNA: TGCAGCGTTGAACGCCGACTCGCGAACACTGAAGCTTTCTTT. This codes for CSVERRLANTEAFF.

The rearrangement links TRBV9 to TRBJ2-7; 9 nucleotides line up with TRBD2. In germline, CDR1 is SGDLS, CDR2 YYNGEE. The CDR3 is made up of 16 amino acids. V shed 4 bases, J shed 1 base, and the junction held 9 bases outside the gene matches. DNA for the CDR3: TGTGCCAGCAGCCCCCAGGGCGGGAGGGGATCCTACGAGCAGTACTTC. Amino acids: CASSPQGGRGSYEQYF.